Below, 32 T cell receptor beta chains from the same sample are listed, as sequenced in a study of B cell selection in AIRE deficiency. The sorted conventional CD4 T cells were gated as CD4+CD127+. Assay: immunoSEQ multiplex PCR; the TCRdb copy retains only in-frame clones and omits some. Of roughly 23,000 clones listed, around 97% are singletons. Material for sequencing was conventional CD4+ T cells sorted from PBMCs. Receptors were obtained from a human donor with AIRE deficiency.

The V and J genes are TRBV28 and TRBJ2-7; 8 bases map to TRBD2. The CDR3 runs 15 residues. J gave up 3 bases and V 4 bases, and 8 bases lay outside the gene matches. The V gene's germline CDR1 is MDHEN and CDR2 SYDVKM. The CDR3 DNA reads TGTGCCAGCAGTTCCCCGCCGGGGGGGCTCTACGAGCAGTACTTC. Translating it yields CASSSPPGGLYEQYF.

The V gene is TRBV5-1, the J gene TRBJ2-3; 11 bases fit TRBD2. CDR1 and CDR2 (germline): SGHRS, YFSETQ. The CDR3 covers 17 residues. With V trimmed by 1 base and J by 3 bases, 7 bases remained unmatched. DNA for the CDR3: TGCGCCAGCAGCTTGAGTCTAGCGGGAGGACGGACAGATACGCAGTATTTT. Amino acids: CASSLSLAGGRTDTQYF.

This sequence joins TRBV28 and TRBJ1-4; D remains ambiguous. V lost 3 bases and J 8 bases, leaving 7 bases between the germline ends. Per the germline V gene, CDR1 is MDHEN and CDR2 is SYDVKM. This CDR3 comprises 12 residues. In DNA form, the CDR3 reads TGTGCCAGCAGTTTTAAGGGCGAAAAACTGTTTTTT. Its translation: CASSFKGEKLFF. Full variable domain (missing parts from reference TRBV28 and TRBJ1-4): DVKVTQSSRYLVKRTGEKVFLECVQDMDHENMFWYRQDPGLGLRLIYFSYDVKMKEKGDIPEGYSVSREKKERFSLILESASTNQTSMYLCASSFKGEKLFFGSGTQLSVL.

CDR3 loop: CASRLGTLDTQYF. The CDR3 region has the DNA TGCGCCAGCCGCCTCGGGACCCTCGATACGCAGTATTTT. This chain uses TRBV5-1 with TRBJ2-3; tentatively, D is TRBD1 or TRBD2 (5 bases each). V lost 7 bases, J lost 6 bases, and 15 bases lay in between. The CDR3 length is 13 residues. Per the germline V gene, CDR1 is SGHRS and CDR2 is YFSETQ.

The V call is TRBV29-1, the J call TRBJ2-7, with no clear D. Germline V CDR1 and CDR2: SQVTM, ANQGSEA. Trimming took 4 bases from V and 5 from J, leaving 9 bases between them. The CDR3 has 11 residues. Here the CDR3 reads CSVVAINEQYF. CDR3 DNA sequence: TGCAGCGTTGTGGCGATTAACGAGCAGTACTTC.

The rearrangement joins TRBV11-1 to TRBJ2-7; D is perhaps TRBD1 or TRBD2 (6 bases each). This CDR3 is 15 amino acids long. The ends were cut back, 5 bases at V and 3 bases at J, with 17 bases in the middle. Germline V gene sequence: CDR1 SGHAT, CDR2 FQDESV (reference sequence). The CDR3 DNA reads TGTGCCAGCAGCCCAAGGAGGGACATCGGCTACGAGCAGTACTTC. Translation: CASSPRRDIGYEQYF.

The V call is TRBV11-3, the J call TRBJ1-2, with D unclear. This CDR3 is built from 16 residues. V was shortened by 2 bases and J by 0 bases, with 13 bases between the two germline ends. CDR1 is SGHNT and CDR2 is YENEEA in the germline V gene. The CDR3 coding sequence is TGTGCCAGCAGCTTAAGGGCAGACTCGGCTAACTATGGCTACACCTTC. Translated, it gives CASSLRADSANYGYTF. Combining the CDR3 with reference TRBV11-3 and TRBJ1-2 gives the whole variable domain EAGVVQSPRYKIIEKKQPVAFWCNPISGHNTLYWYLQNLGQGPELLIRYENEEAVDDSQLPKDRFSAERLKGVDSTLKIQPAELGDSAVYLCASSLRADSANYGYTFGSGTRLTVV.

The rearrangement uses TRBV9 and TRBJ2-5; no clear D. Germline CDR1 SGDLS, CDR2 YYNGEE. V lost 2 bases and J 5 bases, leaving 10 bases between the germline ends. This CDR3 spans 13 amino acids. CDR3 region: CASSVKGGETQYF. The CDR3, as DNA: TGTGCCAGCAGCGTCAAAGGTGGGGAGACCCAGTACTTC.

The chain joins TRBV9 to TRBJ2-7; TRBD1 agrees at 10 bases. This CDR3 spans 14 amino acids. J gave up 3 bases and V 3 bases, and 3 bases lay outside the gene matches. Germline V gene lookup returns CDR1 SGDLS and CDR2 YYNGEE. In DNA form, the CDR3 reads TGTGCCAGCAGCGATCGGGACAGGGGCTACGAGCAGTACTTC. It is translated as CASSDRDRGYEQYF.

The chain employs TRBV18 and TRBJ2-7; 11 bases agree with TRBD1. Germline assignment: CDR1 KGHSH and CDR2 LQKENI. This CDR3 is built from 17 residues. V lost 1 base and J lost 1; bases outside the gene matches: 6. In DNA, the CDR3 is TGTGCCAGCTCACCACAGGACAGGGGGCTTGTGTCCTACGAGCAGTACTTC. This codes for CASSPQDRGLVSYEQYF.

This chain's CDR3 is CASGLSSDTQYF. CDR3 nucleotide sequence: TGTGCTAGTGGTTTGAGTAGCGATACGCAGTATTTT. The chain employs TRBV12-5 and TRBJ2-3, with D unclear. This CDR3 contains 12 residues. The V gene lost 2 bases and the J gene lost 6 bases, with 6 bases spanning the gap. Germline loops: CDR1 LGHNT, CDR2 FRNRAP.

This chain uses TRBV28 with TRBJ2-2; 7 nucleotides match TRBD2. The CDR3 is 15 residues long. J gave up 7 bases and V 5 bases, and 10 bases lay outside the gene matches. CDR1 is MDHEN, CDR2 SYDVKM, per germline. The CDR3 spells CASSITRGEGGELFF. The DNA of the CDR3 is TGTGCCAGCAGTATCACTCGGGGGGAGGGCGGGGAGCTGTTTTTT.

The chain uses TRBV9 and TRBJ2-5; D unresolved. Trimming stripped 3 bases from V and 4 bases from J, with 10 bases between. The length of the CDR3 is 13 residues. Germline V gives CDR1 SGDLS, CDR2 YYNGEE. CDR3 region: CASSGLGLETQYF. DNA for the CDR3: TGTGCCAGCAGCGGATTAGGCCTAGAGACCCAGTACTTC.

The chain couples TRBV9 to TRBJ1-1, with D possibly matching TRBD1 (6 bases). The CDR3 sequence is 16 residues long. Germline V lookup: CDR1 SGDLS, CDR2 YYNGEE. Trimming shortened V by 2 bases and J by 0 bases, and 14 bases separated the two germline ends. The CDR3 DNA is TGTGCCAGCAGCGTGAATCCCACAGGGATGAACACTGAAGCTTTCTTT. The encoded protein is CASSVNPTGMNTEAFF.

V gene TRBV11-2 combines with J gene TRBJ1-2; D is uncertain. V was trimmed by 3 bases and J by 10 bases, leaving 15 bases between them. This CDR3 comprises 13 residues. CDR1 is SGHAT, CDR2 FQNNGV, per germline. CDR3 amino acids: CASSFWGVDDYTF. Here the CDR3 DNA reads TGTGCCAGCAGCTTTTGGGGAGTTGATGACTACACCTTC.

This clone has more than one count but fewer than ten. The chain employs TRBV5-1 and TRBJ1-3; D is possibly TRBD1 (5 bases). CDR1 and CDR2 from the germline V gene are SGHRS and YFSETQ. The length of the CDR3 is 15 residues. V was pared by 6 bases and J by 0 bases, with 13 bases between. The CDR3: CASTFDSNSGNTIYF. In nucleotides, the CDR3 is TGCGCCAGCACCTTTGACAGTAACTCTGGAAACACCATATATTTT. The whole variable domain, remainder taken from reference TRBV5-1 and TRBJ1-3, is KAGVTQTPRYLIKTRGQQVTLSCSPISGHRSVSWYQQTPGQGLQFLFEYFSETQRNKGNFPGRFSGRQFSNSRSEMNVSTLELGDSALYLCASTFDSNSGNTIYFGEGSWLTVV.

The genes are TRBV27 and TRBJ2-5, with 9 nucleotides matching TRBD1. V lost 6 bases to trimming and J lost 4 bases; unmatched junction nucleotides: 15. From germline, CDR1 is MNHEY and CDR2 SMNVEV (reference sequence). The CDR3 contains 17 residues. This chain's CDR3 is CASRSIRGTGWSETQYF. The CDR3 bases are TGTGCCAGCAGAAGCATACGTGGGACAGGGTGGTCAGAGACCCAGTACTTC.

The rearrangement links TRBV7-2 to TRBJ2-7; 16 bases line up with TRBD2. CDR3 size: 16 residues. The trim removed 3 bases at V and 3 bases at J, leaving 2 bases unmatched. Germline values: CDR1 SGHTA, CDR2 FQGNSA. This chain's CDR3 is CASSLGLAGGNYEQYF. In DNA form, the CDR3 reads TGTGCCAGCAGCTTGGGACTAGCGGGAGGGAACTACGAGCAGTACTTC.

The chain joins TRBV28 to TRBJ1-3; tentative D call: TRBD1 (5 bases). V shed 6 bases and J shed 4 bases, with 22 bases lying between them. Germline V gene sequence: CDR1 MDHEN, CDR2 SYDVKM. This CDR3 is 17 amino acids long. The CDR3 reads CASSMVRTDSYGNTIYF. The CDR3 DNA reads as TGTGCCAGCAGCATGGTCCGGACCGACAGTTACGGAAACACCATATATTTT.

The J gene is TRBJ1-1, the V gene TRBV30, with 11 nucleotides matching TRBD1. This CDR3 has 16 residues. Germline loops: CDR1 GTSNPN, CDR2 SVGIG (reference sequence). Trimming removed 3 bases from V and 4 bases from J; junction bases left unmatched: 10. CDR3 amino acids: CAWSPRDRGAITEAFF. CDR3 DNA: TGTGCCTGGAGCCCCCGGGACAGGGGGGCAATCACTGAAGCTTTCTTT.

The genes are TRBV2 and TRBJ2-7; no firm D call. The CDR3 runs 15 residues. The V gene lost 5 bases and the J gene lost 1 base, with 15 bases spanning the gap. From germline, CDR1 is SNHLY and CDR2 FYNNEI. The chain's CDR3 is CASSPTFLRSYEQYF. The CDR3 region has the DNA TGTGCCAGCAGTCCTACCTTTCTGCGGTCCTACGAGCAGTACTTC. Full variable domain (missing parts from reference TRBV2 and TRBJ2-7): EPEVTQTPSHQVTQMGQEVILRCVPISNHLYFYWYRQILGQKVEFLVSFYNNEISEKSEIFDDQFSVERPDGSNFTLKIRSTKLEDSAMYFCASSPTFLRSYEQYFGPGTRLTVT.

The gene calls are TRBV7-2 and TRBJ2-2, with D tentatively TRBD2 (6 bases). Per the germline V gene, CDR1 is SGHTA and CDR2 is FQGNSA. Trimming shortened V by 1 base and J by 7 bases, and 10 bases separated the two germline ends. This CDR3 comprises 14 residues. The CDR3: CASSLVGEVGELFF. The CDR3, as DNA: TGTGCCAGCAGCTTAGTAGGGGAGGTCGGGGAGCTGTTTTTT.

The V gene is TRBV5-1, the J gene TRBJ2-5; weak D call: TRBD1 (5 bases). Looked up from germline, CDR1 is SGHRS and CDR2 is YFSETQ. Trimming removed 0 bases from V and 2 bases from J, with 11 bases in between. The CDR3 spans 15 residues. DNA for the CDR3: TGCGCCAGCAGCTTGGCAGGGCAGACTCAAGAGACCCAGTACTTC. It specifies CASSLAGQTQETQYF.

Written as DNA, the CDR3 is TGTGCCAGCTCACCCCCCCACCTCACAGGGGACTATGGCTACACCTTC. This sequence encodes CASSPPHLTGDYGYTF. J is TRBJ1-2 and V is TRBV18; 7 nucleotides match TRBD1. This CDR3 spans 16 amino acids. Germline assignment: CDR1 KGHSH and CDR2 LQKENI. V was clipped by 3 bases and J by 3 bases; unmatched bases: 10.

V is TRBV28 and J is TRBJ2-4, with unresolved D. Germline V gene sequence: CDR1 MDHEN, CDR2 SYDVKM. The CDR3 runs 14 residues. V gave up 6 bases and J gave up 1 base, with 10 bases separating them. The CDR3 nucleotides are TGTGCCAGCAGCTTCCTTCTGGCCAAAAACATTCAGTACTTC. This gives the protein CASSFLLAKNIQYF. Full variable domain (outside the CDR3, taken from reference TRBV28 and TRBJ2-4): DVKVTQSSRYLVKRTGEKVFLECVQDMDHENMFWYRQDPGLGLRLIYFSYDVKMKEKGDIPEGYSVSREKKERFSLILESASTNQTSMYLCASSFLLAKNIQYFGAGTRLSVL.

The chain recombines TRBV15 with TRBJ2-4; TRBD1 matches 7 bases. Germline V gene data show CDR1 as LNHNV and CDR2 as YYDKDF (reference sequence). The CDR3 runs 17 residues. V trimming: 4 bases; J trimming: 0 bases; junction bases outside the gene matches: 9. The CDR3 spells CATSIKGAQLAKNIQYF. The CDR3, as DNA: TGTGCCACCAGCATAAAGGGGGCCCAGCTAGCCAAAAACATTCAGTACTTC.

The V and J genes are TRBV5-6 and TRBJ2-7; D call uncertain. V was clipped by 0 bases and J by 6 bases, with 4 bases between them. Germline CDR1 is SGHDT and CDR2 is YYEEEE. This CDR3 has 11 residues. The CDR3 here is CASSLGREQYF. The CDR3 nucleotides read TGTGCCAGCAGCTTGGGACGCGAGCAGTACTTC.

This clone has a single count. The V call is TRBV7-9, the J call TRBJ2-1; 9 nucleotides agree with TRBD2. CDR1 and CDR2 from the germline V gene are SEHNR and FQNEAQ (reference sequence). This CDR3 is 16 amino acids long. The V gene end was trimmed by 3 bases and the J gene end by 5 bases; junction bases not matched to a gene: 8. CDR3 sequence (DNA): TGTGCCAGCAGCTTCGCGGGAGGGCCTTGGAACAATGAGCAGTTCTTC. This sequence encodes CASSFAGGPWNNEQFF.

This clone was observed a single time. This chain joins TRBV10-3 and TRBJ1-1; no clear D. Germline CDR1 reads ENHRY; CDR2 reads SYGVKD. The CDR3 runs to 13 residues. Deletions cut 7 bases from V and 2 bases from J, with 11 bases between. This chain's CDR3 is CAIKIGVNTEAFF. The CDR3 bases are TGTGCCATCAAGATCGGGGTCAACACTGAAGCTTTCTTT.

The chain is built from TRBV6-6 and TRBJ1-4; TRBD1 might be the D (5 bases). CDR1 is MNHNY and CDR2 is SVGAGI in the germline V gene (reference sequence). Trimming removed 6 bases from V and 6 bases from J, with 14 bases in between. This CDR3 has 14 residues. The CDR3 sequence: CASRNLGGDEKLFF. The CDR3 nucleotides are TGTGCCAGCAGAAACCTGGGGGGTGATGAAAAACTGTTTTTT.

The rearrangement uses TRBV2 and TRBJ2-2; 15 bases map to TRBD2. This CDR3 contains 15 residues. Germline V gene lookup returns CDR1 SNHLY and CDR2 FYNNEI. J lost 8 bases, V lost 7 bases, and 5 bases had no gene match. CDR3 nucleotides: TGTGCCAGCACCGGGACTAGCGGGGGGTTTGGGGAGCTGTTTTTT. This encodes CASTGTSGGFGELFF.

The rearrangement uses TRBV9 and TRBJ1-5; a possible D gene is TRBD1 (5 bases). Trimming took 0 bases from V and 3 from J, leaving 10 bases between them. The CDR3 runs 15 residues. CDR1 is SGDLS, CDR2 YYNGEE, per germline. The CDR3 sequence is CASSVDEGTNQPQHF. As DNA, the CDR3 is TGTGCCAGCAGCGTAGATGAGGGGACCAATCAGCCCCAGCATTTT.